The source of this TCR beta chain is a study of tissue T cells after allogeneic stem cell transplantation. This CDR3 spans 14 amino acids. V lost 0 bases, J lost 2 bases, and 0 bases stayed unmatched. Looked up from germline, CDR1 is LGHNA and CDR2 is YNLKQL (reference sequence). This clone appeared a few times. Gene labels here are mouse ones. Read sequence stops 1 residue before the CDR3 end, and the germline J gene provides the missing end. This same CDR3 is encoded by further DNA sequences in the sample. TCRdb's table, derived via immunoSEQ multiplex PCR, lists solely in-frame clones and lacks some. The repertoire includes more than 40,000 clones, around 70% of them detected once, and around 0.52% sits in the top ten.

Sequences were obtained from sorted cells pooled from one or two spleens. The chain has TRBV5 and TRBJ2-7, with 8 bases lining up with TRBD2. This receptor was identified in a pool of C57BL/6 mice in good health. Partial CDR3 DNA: TGTGCCAGCAGCCAAGACTGGGGGGCCTATGAACAGTAC. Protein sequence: CASSQDWGAYEQY. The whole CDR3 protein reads CASSQDWGAYEQYF.